This T cell receptor beta chain appears in the sequencing data of a study of blood T cell repertoires in COVID-19. Study-wide context: Both acute and convalescent COVID-19 samples were obtained from the United States, Italy and Spain. The analysed material was cDNA or gDNA that came from T cells, B-cell-depleted T cells, or PBMCs.

The method was immunoSEQ multiplex PCR; TCRdb's version includes in-frame clones alone and lacks a portion of them. The table lists approximately 300,000 clones, roughly 90% of them singletons. CDR1 SGHDN and CDR2 FVKESK come from the germline V gene. This CDR3 is built from 17 residues. The V segment lost 4 bases and the J segment 0 bases; nucleotides outside the gene matches: 8. This chain connects TRBV14 to TRBJ1-4; TRBD1 matches at 7 bases. This sequence was found in a woman aged 30 to 39 with COVID-19, enrolled during active disease. Material: peripheral blood. Here the CDR3 reads CASSRRDRSATNEKLFF. DNA of the CDR3: TGTGCCAGCAGCCGCCGGGACAGAAGTGCAACTAATGAAAAACTGTTTTTT.